This passage covers 9 T cell receptor beta chains from one sample sequenced in a study of CD8 T cells in ankylosing spondylitis. TCRdb independently ran MiXCR on the 5' RACE reads; one entry per CDR3 protein. The sample carries hundreds of thousands of distinct CDR3 sequences, roughly 25% recorded once. Source material: blood, either unsorted or a sorted T cell fraction (not recorded which). These receptors all stem from a male donor with ankylosing spondylitis or in good health (not recorded which).

This clonotype was recorded many times. The chain employs TRBV29-1 and TRBJ2-3; 11 bases match TRBD1. Germline V gives CDR1 SQVTM, CDR2 ANQGSEA. This CDR3 comprises 15 residues. V shed 4 bases, J shed 3 bases, and the junction held 6 bases outside the gene matches. CDR3 region: CSVASGTGGTDTQYF. The CDR3 bases are TGCAGCGTTGCTTCCGGGACAGGGGGGACAGATACGCAGTATTTT.

In its sample, this clonotype was seen many times. This chain joins TRBV27 and TRBJ2-1, with 7 bases that match TRBD2. J lost 8 bases, V lost 3 bases, and 7 bases had no gene match. The germline V gene has CDR1 MNHEY and CDR2 SMNVEV (reference sequence). This CDR3 is 14 amino acids long. CDR3 protein: CASSLRESDHEQFF. DNA of the CDR3: TGTGCCAGCAGTTTGCGGGAGTCAGACCATGAGCAGTTCTTC.

The rearrangement links TRBV20-1 to TRBJ2-5; D not resolved. Germline-derived CDR1 and CDR2 are DFQATT and SNEGSKA (reference sequence). This CDR3 is built from 13 residues. Trimming left V 7 bases short and J 4 bases short, with 16 bases between. CDR3 nucleotides: TGCAGTGTTGAGAGAGGCAAGGCAGAGACCCAGTACTTC. The encoded protein is CSVERGKAETQYF.

J is TRBJ2-5 and V is TRBV25-1; D possibly matches TRBD1 or TRBD2 (6 bases each). Trimming shortened V by 2 bases and J by 1 base, and 11 bases separated the two germline ends. The germline gives CDR1 MGHDK, CDR2 SYGVNS. The CDR3 extends over 15 amino acids. CDR3 DNA: TGTGCCAGCAGTGAAATCAGGGGAGGCCAAGAGACCCAGTACTTC. This gives the protein CASSEIRGGQETQYF. The full variable domain, rest sourced from reference TRBV25-1 and TRBJ2-5, is EADIYQTPRYLVIGTGKKITLECSQTMGHDKMYWYQQDPGMELHLIHYSYGVNSTEKGDLSSESTVSRIRTEHFPLTLESARPSHTSQYLCASSEIRGGQETQYFGPGTRLLVL.

This chain connects TRBV10-3 to TRBJ2-6; 11 bases are shared with TRBD1. The CDR3 is 18 amino acids. Looked up from germline, CDR1 is ENHRY and CDR2 is SYGVKD. V shed 4 bases and J 0 bases; nucleotides not matched to a gene: 5. CDR3 sequence reads: CAISGGTGGLSGANVLTF. The CDR3, as DNA: TGTGCCATCAGTGGCGGGACAGGGGGACTCTCTGGGGCCAACGTCCTGACTTTC.

This clonotype was counted many times. The J gene is TRBJ2-7, the V gene TRBV2; D is undetermined. Germline V CDR1 and CDR2: SNHLY, FYNNEI. The CDR3 spans 12 residues. V lost 7 bases to trimming and J lost 4 bases, with 11 bases between them. This chain's CDR3 is CASTEWGYEQYF. CDR3 nucleotides: TGTGCCAGCACCGAATGGGGATACGAGCAGTACTTC.

The chain links TRBV20-1 to TRBJ2-1; D remains ambiguous. Germline lookup yields CDR1 DFQATT and CDR2 SNEGSKA (reference sequence). This CDR3 is 10 amino acids long. V was pared by 7 bases and J by 9 bases, with 10 bases between. CDR3 in DNA: TGCAGTGTTAGGGTTGGTGAGCAGTTCTTC. Its translation: CSVRVGEQFF.

V and J are TRBV5-1 and TRBJ2-3; possibly TRBD1 or TRBD2 for D (5 bases each). The CDR3 has 16 amino acids. V was trimmed by 4 bases and J by 4 bases, leaving 19 bases between them. CDR1 is SGHRS, CDR2 YFSETQ, per germline. The CDR3 is CASSLNGGVLPDTQYF. In DNA, the CDR3 is TGCGCCAGCAGCCTCAATGGGGGAGTTTTACCAGATACGCAGTATTTT.

The table lists this clonotype with many counts. CDR3 residues: CASSLGLAKSYNEQFF. In DNA form, the CDR3 reads TGCGCCAGCAGCCTCGGACTAGCCAAATCCTACAATGAGCAGTTCTTC. The chain recombines TRBV5-1 with TRBJ2-1, with TRBD2 identical over 8 bases. Germline V gene data show CDR1 as SGHRS and CDR2 as YFSETQ. The trim removed 4 bases at V and 1 base at J, leaving 7 bases unmatched. The CDR3 runs to 16 residues. Supplemented by reference TRBV5-1 and TRBJ2-1, the full variable domain reads KAGVTQTPRYLIKTRGQQVTLSCSPISGHRSVSWYQQTPGQGLQFLFEYFSETQRNKGNFPGRFSGRQFSNSRSEMNVSTLELGDSALYLCASSLGLAKSYNEQFFGPGTRLTVL.